These T cell receptor beta chains were read from a single sample in a study of T cell repertoires in cytomegalovirus infection. TCRdb recomputed calls from the reads with MiXCR, one row per CDR3 protein. Found here are 200,000 to 300,000 distinct CDR3 sequences, roughly 9% of them singletons; the top ten hold roughly 16%. Input material: PBMCs. These TCRs come from a human donor in good health (CMV status not recorded). Some clones in this sample may be carry-over from other donors' samples. Each CDR3 is given with its conserved first and last residue. Fields, in order: clone size, J gene, V gene, D gene, CDR3 DNA, CDR3 protein. The D gene is left open where the match is weak. The size of a clone is reported for some rows only, either as once, few or many, or as a class for expanded clones.

. TRBJ1-4 TRBV12-3/TRBV12-4 . TGTGCCAGCAGCCCCAACGACGCGGCTACTAATGAAAAACTGTTTTTT CASSPNDAATNEKLFF
many TRBJ2-5 TRBV7-2 TRBD1 TGTGCCAGCAGCCTAGGACAGGCAGGTGGAGAGACCCAGTACTTC CASSLGQAGGETQYF
many TRBJ2-2 TRBV7-2 . TGTGCCAGCAGCTTCGTACAGGTTAACACCGGGGAGCTGTTTTTT CASSFVQVNTGELFF
many TRBJ2-7 TRBV7-2 . TGTGCCAGCAGCTCTCGGGACCACCCCTACGAGCAGTACTTC CASSSRDHPYEQYF
. TRBJ2-5 TRBV10-3 . TGTGCCATCAGTCAGGGGTCGAGTGAGACCCAGTACTTC CAISQGSSETQYF
many TRBJ2-1 TRBV10-2 TRBD2 TGCGCCAGCAGTGATCAGGGTGGACTAGGCTCCTACAATGAGCAGTTCTTC CASSDQGGLGSYNEQFF
many TRBJ1-5 TRBV7-2 . TGTGCCAGCAGCCCAGGTGGGGCACTCAGCAATCAGCCCCAGCATTTT CASSPGGALSNQPQHF
few TRBJ2-2 TRBV19 . TGTGCCAGTAGCAGGGGTGGACGGTCCACCGGGGAGCTGTTTTTT CASSRGGRSTGELFF
many TRBJ2-7 TRBV7-6 . TGTGCCAGCAGCGGACTAAACAACCACGAGCAGTACTTC CASSGLNNHEQYF
many TRBJ1-2 TRBV7-2 TRBD1 TGTGCCAGCAGCCCCTCCCCCGGGACAGACCCTATTGGGACCTTC CASSPSPGTDPIGTF
many TRBJ2-1 TRBV7-2 TRBD2 TGTGCCACCCACTCCGGGACTAGAATCTACAATGAGCAGTTCTTC CATHSGTRIYNEQFF
. TRBJ2-7 TRBV11-3 . TGTGCCAGCAGCCTTCTCGGAGGGCTCGACGAGCAGTACTTC CASSLLGGLDEQYF
. TRBJ2-7 TRBV5-4 TRBD2 TGTGCCAGCAGCTTGGCGGGAGGCCCCTCCGAGCAGTACTTC CASSLAGGPSEQYF
many TRBJ1-1 TRBV30 . TGTGCCTGGACAGTGTGGGGGGTTAGGGTGAACACTGAAGCTTTCTTT CAWTVWGVRVNTEAFF
. TRBJ2-7 TRBV12-3/TRBV12-4 TRBD2 TGTGCCAGCAGTTTTGTGGAAGCGGGGGAGCAGTACTTC CASSFVEAGEQYF
many TRBJ1-4 TRBV11-2 . TGTGCCAGCAGCTCACGGGGGATCCGTGAAAAACTGTTTTTT CASSSRGIREKLFF
many TRBJ2-1 TRBV7-8 . TGTGCCAGCAGCTTATACGGGGGGCAAAGCCTGCAGTTCTTC CASSLYGGQSLQFF
many TRBJ1-2 TRBV7-2 . TGTGCCAGCAGCCTACAGGGAAACTATGGCTACACCTTC CASSLQGNYGYTF
many TRBJ1-1 TRBV11-3 . TGTGCCAGCAGCTTGATGAGCACTGAAGCTTTCTTT CASSLMSTEAFF
few TRBJ1-5 TRBV7-2 . TGTGCCAGCAGCTACGGACTAGGGCAGCCCCAGCATTTT CASSYGLGQPQHF
many TRBJ2-3 TRBV19 TRBD2 TGTGCCAGCGGTCCTGGACTAGCGGGGGGGCCAATCGGCACAGATACGCAGTATTTT CASGPGLAGGPIGTDTQYF
. TRBJ1-2 TRBV12-3/TRBV12-4 TRBD1 TGTGCCAGCAGACCCGGGACAGGAGGGTATGGTGGCTACACCTTC CASRPGTGGYGGYTF
. TRBJ2-5 TRBV28 TRBD1 TGTGCCAGCAGTTTATCGGACAGGGGACAAGAGACCCAGTACTTC CASSLSDRGQETQYF
many TRBJ1-5 TRBV7-2 . TGTGCCAGCAGCTTAGGGCAGGCGAACAATCAGCCCCAGCATTTT CASSLGQANNQPQHF
many TRBJ1-1 TRBV7-2 . TGTGCCAGCAGCTTAGATTCCACTGAAGCTTTCTTT CASSLDSTEAFF
. TRBJ1-6 TRBV4-3 . TGCGCCAGCAGCCAAGACCCGGGGAGATCACCCCTCCACTTT CASSQDPGRSPLHF
many TRBJ2-5 TRBV28 . TGTGCCAGCAGTTTATTAGGGGCAGGGGAGACCCAGTACTTC CASSLLGAGETQYF
many TRBJ2-7 TRBV28 TRBD2 TGTGCCAGCAACGGGGGCGGGGGGCCCTACGAGCAGTACTTC CASNGGGGPYEQYF
few TRBJ2-5 TRBV12-3/TRBV12-4 . TGTGCCAGCAGTTTATTCCTAGAAAAGACCCAGTACTTC CASSLFLEKTQYF
many TRBJ2-3 TRBV7-8 . TGTGCCAGCAGCTTGGCGGGACACGGCACAGATACGCAGTATTTT CASSLAGHGTDTQYF
. TRBJ2-5 TRBV7-9 TRBD2 TGTGCCAGCAGCTCCGAGACTAGCGGGGTGTACTTC CASSSETSGVYF
. TRBJ2-1 TRBV14 . TGTGCCAGCAGCCAAGCCAATCTAGTCTTTCACAATGAGCAGTTCTTC CASSQANLVFHNEQFF
. TRBJ1-1 TRBV6-2/TRBV6-3 . TGTGCCAGGATCAGGGGTAGGCGCACTGAAGCTTTCTTT CARIRGRRTEAFF
many TRBJ1-5 TRBV7-8 . TGTGCCAGCAGCTCCAGCACAGGTTATCAGCCCCAGCATTTT CASSSSTGYQPQHF
many TRBJ1-2 TRBV7-6 . TGTGCCAGCAGCTTGTTCGCAGGGGCCACCTATGGCTACACCTTC CASSLFAGATYGYTF
many TRBJ2-1 TRBV19 TRBD1 TGTGCCACTGAACGCCGGGGACCGGGACAGGGGTTTAGGGAGAGCTCCTACAATGAGCAGTTCTTC CATERRGPGQGFRESSYNEQFF
many TRBJ2-7 TRBV7-2 . TGTGCCAGCAGCCGGACGCGTGCCTACGAGCAGTACTTC CASSRTRAYEQYF
. TRBJ1-1 TRBV19 . TGTGCCAGTAGGATGGACAGAATGAACACTGAAGCTTTCTTT CASRMDRMNTEAFF
many TRBJ1-2 TRBV6-1 TRBD1 TGTGCCAGCAGTGACGACCTGACCGGGACAGGGTGGTATGGCTACACCTTC CASSDDLTGTGWYGYTF
many TRBJ1-4 TRBV7-2 . TGTGCCAGCAGCGAACTGGGGGCAACTAATGAAAAACTGTTTTTT CASSELGATNEKLFF
many TRBJ2-4 TRBV7-2 TRBD2 TGTGCCAGCAGCGGGACTAGCGTGGGGGAAAACATTCAGTACTTC CASSGTSVGENIQYF
. TRBJ2-1 TRBV7-8 TRBD2 TGTGCCAGCAGCCCCTTTGTGGGGGAGGGCCGAAATGAGCAGTTCTTC CASSPFVGEGRNEQFF
. TRBJ1-5 TRBV19 . TGTGCCAGTAGGGTTGGTGGGGGAAGCAATCAGCCCCAGCATTTT CASRVGGGSNQPQHF
many TRBJ2-5 TRBV7-2 . TGTGCCAGCACCGACGGGCAAGAGACCCAGTACTTC CASTDGQETQYF
few TRBJ1-6 TRBV12-3/TRBV12-4 . TGTGCCAGCAGTTGGGGATCTGATTGGCGTAATTCACCCCTCCACTTT CASSWGSDWRNSPLHF
once TRBJ1-1 TRBV20-1 . TGCAGTGCTAGAGTGGTTGGGGGAATGAACACTGAAGCTTTCTTT CSARVVGGMNTEAFF
many TRBJ2-1 TRBV28 TRBD1 TGTGCCAGCAGGAAACCGGGACAGGGGCGCACGGAGCAGTTCTTC CASRKPGQGRTEQFF
few TRBJ1-1 TRBV20-1 . TGCAGTGCTAGTTTTCAGGAATGGAACACTGAAGCTTTCTTT CSASFQEWNTEAFF
many TRBJ1-2 TRBV14 . TGTGCCAGCAGCCAAGATCTCCGTCATGGCTACACCTTC CASSQDLRHGYTF
. TRBJ1-4 TRBV10-3 . TGTGCCATCAGGCCGGGACAAAGCAATGAAAAACTGTTTTTT CAIRPGQSNEKLFF
many TRBJ2-3 TRBV7-2 TRBD1 TGTGCCAGCAGCCGGGACAGGGGGATCACAGATACGCAGTATTTT CASSRDRGITDTQYF
few TRBJ1-1 TRBV7-9 . TGTGCCAGCAGCCACCGCGAGGGAGGGAACACTGAAGCTTTCTTT CASSHREGGNTEAFF
many TRBJ1-1 TRBV2 . TGTGCCAGCAGCGCAGTTACTGAAGCTTTCTTT CASSAVTEAFF
many TRBJ2-7 TRBV28 . TGTGCCAGCAGTTTATCTGGGTTGGTCAGCAGGGAGCAGTACTTC CASSLSGLVSREQYF
many TRBJ2-1 TRBV7-2 TRBD2 TGTGCCAGCAGCCCAACACTAGCGGGAGGGCCAACTGAGCAGTTCTTC CASSPTLAGGPTEQFF
. TRBJ1-5 TRBV20-1 . TGCAGTGCTAGACCGGCGAAGGGGCCTAATCAGCCCCAGCATTTT CSARPAKGPNQPQHF
once TRBJ1-5 TRBV5-1 TRBD1 TGCGCCAGCAGCTTGGGACAGGGTATCGATCAGCCCCAGCATTTT CASSLGQGIDQPQHF
many TRBJ1-1 TRBV6-2/TRBV6-3 . TGTGCCAGCAAGAGAGACCAGACTCTTGAAGCTTTCTTT CASKRDQTLEAFF
many TRBJ2-1 TRBV7-9 TRBD1 TGTGCCAGCAGCCCCGTCGGGACAGGGACAGTGGGCTCCTACAATGAGCAGTTCTTC CASSPVGTGTVGSYNEQFF
. TRBJ1-1 TRBV5-4 . TGTGCCAGCAGCTTGGAGGTAGATAGCGAAGCTTTCTTT CASSLEVDSEAFF